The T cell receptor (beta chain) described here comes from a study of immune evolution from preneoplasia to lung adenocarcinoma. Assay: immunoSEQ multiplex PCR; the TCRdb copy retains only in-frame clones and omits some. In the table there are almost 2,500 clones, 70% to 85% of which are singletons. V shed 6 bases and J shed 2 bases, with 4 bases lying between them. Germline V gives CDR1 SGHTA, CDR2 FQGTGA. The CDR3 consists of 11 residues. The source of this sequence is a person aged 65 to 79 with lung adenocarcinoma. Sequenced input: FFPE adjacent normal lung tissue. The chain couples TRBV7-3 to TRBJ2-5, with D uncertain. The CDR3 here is CASRAQETQYF. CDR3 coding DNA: TGTGCCAGCAGAGCTCAAGAGACCCAGTACTTC.